This T cell receptor beta chain originates from a study of T cell repertoires in cytomegalovirus infection. Overall study: CMV infection together with matching HLA type was indicated by public TCR beta signatures.

The V gene's germline CDR1 is SEHNR and CDR2 FQNEAQ (reference sequence). V was pared by 5 bases and J by 9 bases, with 11 bases between. This CDR3 comprises 12 residues. This clonotype was counted many times. What it recognizes is unknown. MiXCR was run by TCRdb on the reads, yielding one entry per CDR3 protein. The table shows 27,000 or so distinct CDR3 sequences, with around 19% occurring only once. Material: CD8+ T cells from cultured PBMCs, obtained from culture after CMV antigen stimulation. This clonotype originated in a human donor in good health (CMV status not recorded). Some clones in this sample may be carry-over from other donors' samples. The rearrangement uses TRBV7-9 and TRBJ2-1; D may match TRBD1 or TRBD2 (5 bases each). The CDR3 reads CASSPGGVEQFF. In DNA form, the CDR3 reads TGTGCCAGCAGCCCTGGGGGAGTTGAGCAGTTCTTC.